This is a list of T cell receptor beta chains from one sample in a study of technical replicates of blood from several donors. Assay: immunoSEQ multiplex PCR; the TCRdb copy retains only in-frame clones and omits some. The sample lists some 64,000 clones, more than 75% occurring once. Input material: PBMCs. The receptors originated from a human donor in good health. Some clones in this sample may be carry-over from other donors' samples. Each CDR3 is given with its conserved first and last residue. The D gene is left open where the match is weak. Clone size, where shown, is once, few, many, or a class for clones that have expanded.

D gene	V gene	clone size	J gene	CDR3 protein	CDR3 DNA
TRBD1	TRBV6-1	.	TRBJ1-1	CASSEGDRGSEAFF	TGTGCCAGCAGTGAAGGGGACAGGGGTTCTGAAGCTTTCTTT
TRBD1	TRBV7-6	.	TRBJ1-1	CASSRDRVNTEAFF	TGTGCCAGCAGCCGCGACAGGGTGAACACTGAAGCTTTCTTT
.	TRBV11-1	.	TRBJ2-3	CASSPLGADTQYF	TGTGCCAGCAGCCCCCTAGGGGCAGATACGCAGTATTTT
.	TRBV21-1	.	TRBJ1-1	CASLEGQGSEAFF	TGTGCCAGCCTAGAGGGACAGGGGTCTGAAGCTTTCTTT
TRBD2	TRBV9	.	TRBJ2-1	CASSVKSSIAGGPHNEQFF	TGTGCCAGCAGCGTAAAATCCTCCATAGCGGGAGGGCCCCACAATGAGCAGTTCTTC
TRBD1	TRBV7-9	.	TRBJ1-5	CASSLGDSPGGPQHF	TGTGCCAGCAGCTTAGGGGACAGTCCCGGCGGCCCCCAGCATTTT
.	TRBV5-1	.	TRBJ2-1	CASSFSGAYNEQFF	TGCGCCAGCAGCTTCAGCGGAGCCTACAATGAGCAGTTCTTC
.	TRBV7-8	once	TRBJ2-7	CASSMGHLYEQYF	TGTGCCAGCAGCATGGGACACCTCTACGAGCAGTACTTC
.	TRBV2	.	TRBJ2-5	CASIVGAQETQYF	TGTGCCAGCATAGTGGGAGCCCAAGAGACCCAGTACTTC
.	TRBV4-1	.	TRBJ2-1	CASSHYPSSSSYNEQFF	TGCGCCAGCAGCCATTATCCGAGTTCGAGCTCCTACAATGAGCAGTTCTTC
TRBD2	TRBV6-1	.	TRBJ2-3	CASSEFGGLAGGGTDTQYF	TGTGCCAGCAGTGAATTCGGGGGACTAGCGGGGGGGGGCACAGATACGCAGTATTTT
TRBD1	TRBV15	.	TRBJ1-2	CATSRDREDYGYTF	TGTGCCACCAGCAGGGACAGGGAGGACTATGGCTACACCTTC
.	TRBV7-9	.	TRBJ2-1	CASSQEEVGFF	TGTGCCAGCAGTCAAGAGGAGGTAGGGTTCTTC
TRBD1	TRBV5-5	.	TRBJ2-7	CASSSGQQSYEQYF	TGTGCCAGCAGCTCGGGACAGCAATCCTACGAGCAGTACTTC
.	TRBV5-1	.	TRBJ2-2	CASSQQGSGELFF	TGCGCCAGCAGCCAGCAGGGTAGCGGGGAGCTGTTTTTT
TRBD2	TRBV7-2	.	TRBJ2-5	CASSLGSGAQETQYF	TGTGCCAGCAGCTTGGGTAGCGGGGCCCAAGAGACCCAGTACTTC
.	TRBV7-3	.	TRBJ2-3	CASRGGSTDTQYF	TGTGCCAGCAGAGGGGGTTCTACAGATACGCAGTATTTT
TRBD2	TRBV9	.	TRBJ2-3	CASSGETSVVTDTQYF	TGTGCCAGCAGCGGCGAAACTAGCGTCGTCACAGATACGCAGTATTTT
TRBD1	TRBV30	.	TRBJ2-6	CAWSRPRQGPTNVLTF	TGTGCCTGGTCCCGTCCCAGACAGGGCCCCACGAACGTCCTGACTTTC
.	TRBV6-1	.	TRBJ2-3	CASSEVMVSGNTDTQYF	TGTGCCAGCAGTGAAGTTATGGTGTCGGGGAACACAGATACGCAGTATTTT
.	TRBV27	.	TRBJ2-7	CASRRPLRSGNSNSYEQYF	TGTGCCAGCAGACGGCCACTCAGGTCAGGGAATTCAAACTCCTACGAGCAGTACTTC
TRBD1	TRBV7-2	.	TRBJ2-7	CASSREPGQTYEQYF	TGTGCCAGCAGCCGCGAACCGGGACAGACCTACGAGCAGTACTTC
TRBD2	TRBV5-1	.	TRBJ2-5	CASSLGRGLQETQYF	TGCGCCAGCAGCTTGGGGCGGGGGTTGCAAGAGACCCAGTACTTC
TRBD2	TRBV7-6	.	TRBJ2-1	CASSFQAGGAIEQFF	TGTGCCAGCAGCTTCCAAGCGGGAGGAGCTATTGAGCAGTTCTTC
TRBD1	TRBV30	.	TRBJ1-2	CAWTPDRGGYGYTF	TGTGCCTGGACCCCGGACAGGGGTGGGTATGGCTACACCTTC